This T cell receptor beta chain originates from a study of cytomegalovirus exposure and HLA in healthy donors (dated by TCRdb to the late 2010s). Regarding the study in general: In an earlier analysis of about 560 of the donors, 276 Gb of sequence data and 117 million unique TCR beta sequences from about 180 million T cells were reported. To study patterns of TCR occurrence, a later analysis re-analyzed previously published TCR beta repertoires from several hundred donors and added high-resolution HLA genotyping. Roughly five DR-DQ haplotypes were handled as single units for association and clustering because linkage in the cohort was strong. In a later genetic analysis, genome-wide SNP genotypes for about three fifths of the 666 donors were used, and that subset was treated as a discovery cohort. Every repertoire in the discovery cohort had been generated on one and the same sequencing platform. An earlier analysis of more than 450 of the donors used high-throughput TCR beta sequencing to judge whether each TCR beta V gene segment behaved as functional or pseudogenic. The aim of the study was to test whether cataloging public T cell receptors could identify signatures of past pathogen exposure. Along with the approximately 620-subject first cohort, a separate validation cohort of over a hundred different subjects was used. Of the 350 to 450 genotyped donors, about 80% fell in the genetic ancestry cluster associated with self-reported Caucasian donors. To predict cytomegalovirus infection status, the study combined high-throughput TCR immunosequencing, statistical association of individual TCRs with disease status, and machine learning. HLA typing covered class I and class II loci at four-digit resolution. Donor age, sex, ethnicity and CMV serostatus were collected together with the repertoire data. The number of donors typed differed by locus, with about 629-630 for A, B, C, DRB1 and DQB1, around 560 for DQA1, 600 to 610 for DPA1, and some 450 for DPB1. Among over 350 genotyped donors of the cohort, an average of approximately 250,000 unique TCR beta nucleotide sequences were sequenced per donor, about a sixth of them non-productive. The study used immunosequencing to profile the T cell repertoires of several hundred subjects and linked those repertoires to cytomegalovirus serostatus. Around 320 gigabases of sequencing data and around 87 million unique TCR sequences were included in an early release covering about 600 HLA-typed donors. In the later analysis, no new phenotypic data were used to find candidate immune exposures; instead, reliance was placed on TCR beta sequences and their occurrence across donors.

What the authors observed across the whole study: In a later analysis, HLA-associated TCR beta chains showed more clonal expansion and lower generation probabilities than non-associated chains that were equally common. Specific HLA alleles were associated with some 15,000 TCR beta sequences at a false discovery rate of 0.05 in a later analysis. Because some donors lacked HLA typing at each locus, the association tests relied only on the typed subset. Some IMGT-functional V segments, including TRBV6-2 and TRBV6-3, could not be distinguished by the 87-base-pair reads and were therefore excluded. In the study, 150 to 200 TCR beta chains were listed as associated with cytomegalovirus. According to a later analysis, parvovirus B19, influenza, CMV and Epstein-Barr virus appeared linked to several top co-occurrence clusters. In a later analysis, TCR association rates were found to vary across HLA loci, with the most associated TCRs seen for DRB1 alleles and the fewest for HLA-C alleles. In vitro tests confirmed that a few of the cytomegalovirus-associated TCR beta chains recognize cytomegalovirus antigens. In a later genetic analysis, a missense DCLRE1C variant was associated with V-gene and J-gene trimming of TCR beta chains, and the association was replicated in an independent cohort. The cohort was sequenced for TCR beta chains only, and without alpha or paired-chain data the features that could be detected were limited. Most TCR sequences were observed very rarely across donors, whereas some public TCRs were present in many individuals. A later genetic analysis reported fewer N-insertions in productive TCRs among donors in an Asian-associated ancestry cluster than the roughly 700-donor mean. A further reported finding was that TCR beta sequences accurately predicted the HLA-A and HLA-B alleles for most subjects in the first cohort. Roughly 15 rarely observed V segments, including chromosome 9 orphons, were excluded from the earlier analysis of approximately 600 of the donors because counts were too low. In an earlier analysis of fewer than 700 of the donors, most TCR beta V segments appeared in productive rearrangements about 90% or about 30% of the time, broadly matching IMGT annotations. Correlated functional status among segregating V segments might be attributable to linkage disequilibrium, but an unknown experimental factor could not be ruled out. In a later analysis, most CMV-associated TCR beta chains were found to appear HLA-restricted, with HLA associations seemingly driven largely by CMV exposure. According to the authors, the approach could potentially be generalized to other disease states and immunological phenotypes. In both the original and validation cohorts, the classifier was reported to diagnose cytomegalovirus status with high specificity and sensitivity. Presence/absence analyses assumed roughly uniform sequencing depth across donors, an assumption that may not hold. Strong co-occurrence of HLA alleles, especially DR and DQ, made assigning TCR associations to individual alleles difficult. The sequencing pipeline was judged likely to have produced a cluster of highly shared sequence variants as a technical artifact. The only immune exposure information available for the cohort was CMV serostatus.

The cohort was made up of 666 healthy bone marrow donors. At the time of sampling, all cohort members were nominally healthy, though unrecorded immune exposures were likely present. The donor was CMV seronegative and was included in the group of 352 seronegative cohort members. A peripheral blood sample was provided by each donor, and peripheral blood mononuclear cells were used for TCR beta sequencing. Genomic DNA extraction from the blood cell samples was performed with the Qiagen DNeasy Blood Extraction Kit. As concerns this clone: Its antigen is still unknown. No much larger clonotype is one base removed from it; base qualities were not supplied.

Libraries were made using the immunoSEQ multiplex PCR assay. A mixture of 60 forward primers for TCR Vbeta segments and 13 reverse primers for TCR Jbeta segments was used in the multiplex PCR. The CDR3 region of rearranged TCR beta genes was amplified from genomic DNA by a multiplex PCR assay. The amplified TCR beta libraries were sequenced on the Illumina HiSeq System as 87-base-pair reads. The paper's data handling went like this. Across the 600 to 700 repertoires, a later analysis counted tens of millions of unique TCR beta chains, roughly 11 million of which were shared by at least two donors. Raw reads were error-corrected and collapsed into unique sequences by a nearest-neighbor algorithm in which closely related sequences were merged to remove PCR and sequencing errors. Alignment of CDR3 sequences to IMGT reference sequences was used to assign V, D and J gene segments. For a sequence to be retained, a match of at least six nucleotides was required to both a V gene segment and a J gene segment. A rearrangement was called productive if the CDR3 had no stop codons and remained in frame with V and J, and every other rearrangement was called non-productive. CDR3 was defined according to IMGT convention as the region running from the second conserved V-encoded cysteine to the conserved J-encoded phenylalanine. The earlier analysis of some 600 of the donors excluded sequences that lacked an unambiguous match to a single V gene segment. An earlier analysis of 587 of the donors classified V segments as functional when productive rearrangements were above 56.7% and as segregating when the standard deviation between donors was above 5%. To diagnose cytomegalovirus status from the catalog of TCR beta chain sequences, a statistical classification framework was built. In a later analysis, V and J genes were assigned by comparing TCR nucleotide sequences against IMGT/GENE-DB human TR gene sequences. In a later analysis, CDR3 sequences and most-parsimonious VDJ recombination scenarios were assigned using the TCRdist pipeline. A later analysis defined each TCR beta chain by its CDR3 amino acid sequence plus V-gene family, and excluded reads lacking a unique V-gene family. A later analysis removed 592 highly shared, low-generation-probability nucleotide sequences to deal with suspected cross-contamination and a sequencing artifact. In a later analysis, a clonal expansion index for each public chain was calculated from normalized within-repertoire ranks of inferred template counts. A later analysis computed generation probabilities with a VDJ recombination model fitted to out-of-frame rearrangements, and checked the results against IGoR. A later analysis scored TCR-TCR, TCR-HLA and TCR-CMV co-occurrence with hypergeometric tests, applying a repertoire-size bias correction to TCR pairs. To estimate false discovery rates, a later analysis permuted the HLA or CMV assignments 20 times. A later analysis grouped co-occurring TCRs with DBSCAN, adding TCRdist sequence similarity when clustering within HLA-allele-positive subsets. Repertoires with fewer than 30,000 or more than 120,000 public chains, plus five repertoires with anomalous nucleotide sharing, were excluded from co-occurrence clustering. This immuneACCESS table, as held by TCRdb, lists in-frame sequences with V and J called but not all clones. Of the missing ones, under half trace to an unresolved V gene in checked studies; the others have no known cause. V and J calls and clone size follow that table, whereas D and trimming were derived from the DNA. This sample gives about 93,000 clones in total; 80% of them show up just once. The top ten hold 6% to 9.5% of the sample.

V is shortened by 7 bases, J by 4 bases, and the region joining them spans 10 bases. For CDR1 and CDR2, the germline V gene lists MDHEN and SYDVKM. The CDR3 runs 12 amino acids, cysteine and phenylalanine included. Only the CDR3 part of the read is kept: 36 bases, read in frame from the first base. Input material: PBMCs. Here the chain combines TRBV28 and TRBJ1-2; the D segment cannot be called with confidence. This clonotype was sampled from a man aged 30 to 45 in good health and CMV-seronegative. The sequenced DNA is TGTGCCAGCAAGAGACAAATCTATGGCTACACCTTC. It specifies CASKRQIYGYTF.